Below, 20 T cell receptor beta chains from the same sample are listed, as sequenced in a study of pediatric ulcerative colitis. This table comes from immunoSEQ multiplex PCR, and its TCRdb copy is limited to in-frame clones, with some not included. The table includes tens of thousands of clones, 80% to 90% detected once. The sample taken for sequencing was blood. The receptors come from a boy between 5 and 17 years old who was a control in a study of pediatric ulcerative colitis.

This chain links TRBV9 with TRBJ2-7; the match to TRBD2 covers 11 bases. This CDR3 has 15 residues. Losses at the gene ends were 4 bases for V and 2 bases for J; bases not matched to a gene: 5. Germline CDR1 is SGDLS and CDR2 is YYNGEE. CDR3 sequence reads: CASSLTSGSTYEQYF. The CDR3 DNA sequence: TGTGCCAGCAGCTTAACTAGCGGGAGCACCTACGAGCAGTACTTC.

The chain recombines TRBV15 with TRBJ1-5; 9 nucleotides match TRBD1. V lost 4 bases and J lost 5; bases outside the gene matches: 3. This CDR3 is built from 14 residues. CDR1 and CDR2 (germline): LNHNV, YYDKDF (reference sequence). The CDR3 region has the DNA TGTGCCACCAGCAAGGGACAGGGTGATCAGCCCCAGCATTTT. Protein product: CATSKGQGDQPQHF.

The chain carries TRBV14 and TRBJ2-1; 9 nucleotides line up with TRBD1. There are 17 residues in the CDR3. Trimming removed 2 bases from V and 2 bases from J; junction bases left unmatched: 7. CDR1 and CDR2 from the germline V gene are SGHDN and FVKESK. CDR3 DNA: TGTGCCAGCAGCCAATATAGGACAGGGGCCCCCTACAATGAGCAGTTCTTC. This gives the protein CASSQYRTGAPYNEQFF.

The V gene is TRBV28, the J gene TRBJ2-1, with a possible D match to TRBD1 (6 bases). V was shortened by 2 bases and J by 8 bases, with 19 bases between the two germline ends. There are 16 residues in the CDR3. In germline, CDR1 is MDHEN, CDR2 SYDVKM. Here the CDR3 DNA reads TGTGCCAGCAGTTTACCGGGCAGGGGAGCCGGCGATGAGCAGTTCTTC. The encoded protein is CASSLPGRGAGDEQFF.

The gene calls are TRBV5-6 and TRBJ2-3; no reliable D call. The length of the CDR3 is 16 residues. The V and J ends lost 4 bases and 2 bases respectively, with 17 bases between them. Germline CDR1 reads SGHDT; CDR2 reads YYEEEE. This chain's CDR3 is CASSHLKERITDTQYF. CDR3 nucleotide sequence: TGTGCCAGCAGCCACCTTAAAGAGAGGATCACAGATACGCAGTATTTT.

This clone appeared a single time. The chain links TRBV4-1 to TRBJ2-1; TRBD1 might be the D (5 bases). V was cut by 2 bases and J by 2 bases, with 16 bases left in between. The CDR3 is made up of 17 amino acids. Germline assignment: CDR1 MGHRA and CDR2 YSYEKL. The CDR3 sequence is CASSQPLTQGPYNEQFF. DNA of the CDR3: TGCGCCAGCAGCCAACCCTTGACCCAGGGCCCCTACAATGAGCAGTTCTTC.

The chain has TRBV11-2 and TRBJ1-2; D is undetermined. Trimming removed 4 bases from V and 8 bases from J, with 26 bases in between. Germline CDR1 reads SGHAT; CDR2 reads FQNNGV. CDR3 length: 17 residues. The CDR3 nucleotides read TGTGCCAGCAGCTCAATTCAAGGGCTTATGCGCACGTGGGGCTACACCTTC. Its protein is CASSSIQGLMRTWGYTF.

This CDR3 reads CASRTSGRGLGGLETQYF. As DNA, the CDR3 is TGTGCCAGCAGGACTAGCGGGAGGGGTTTGGGGGGGTTAGAGACCCAGTACTTC. The chain has TRBV27 and TRBJ2-5, with 14 bases lining up with TRBD2. This CDR3 contains 18 residues. Germline V CDR1 and CDR2: MNHEY, SMNVEV (reference sequence). Trimming at V came to 6 bases and at J to 4 bases, leaving 13 bases not matched to a gene.

The chain employs TRBV5-1 and TRBJ1-5; no firm D call. V shed 0 bases and J shed 7 bases, with 11 bases lying between them. Germline-derived CDR1 and CDR2 are SGHRS and YFSETQ. The CDR3 totals 14 residues. The CDR3 DNA follows: TGCGCCAGCAGCTTGGGGGAGGGCGGACAGCCCCAGCATTTT. Translating gives CASSLGEGGQPQHF.

The V call is TRBV25-1, the J call TRBJ2-1, with D tentatively TRBD2 (5 bases). This CDR3 has 16 residues. V shed 0 bases and J shed 5 bases, with 14 bases lying between them. Looked up from germline, CDR1 is MGHDK and CDR2 is SYGVNS. CDR3 sequence reads: CASSEYGLGSNNEQFF. The CDR3 DNA sequence: TGTGCCAGCAGTGAATATGGTCTAGGGAGTAACAATGAGCAGTTCTTC.

The gene calls are TRBV7-6 and TRBJ2-1; 7 bases align to TRBD1. There are 15 residues in the CDR3. Germline lookup yields CDR1 SGHVS and CDR2 FNYEAQ. V was pared by 2 bases and J by 7 bases, with 8 bases of the junction left unmatched. The CDR3 here is CASSLLTGPGNEQFF. The DNA for the CDR3 is TGTGCCAGCAGCTTATTGACAGGGCCGGGGAATGAGCAGTTCTTC.

V gene TRBV5-6 combines with J gene TRBJ2-2; D is ambiguous. The CDR3 runs 12 residues. Trimming took off 3 bases at V and 4 bases at J, with 4 bases between the two ends. Looked up from germline, CDR1 is SGHDT and CDR2 is YYEEEE. The CDR3 DNA reads as TGTGCCAGCAGCTGGGCCACCGGGGAGCTGTTTTTT. This translates into CASSWATGELFF.

The chain uses TRBV19 and TRBJ2-3; possibly TRBD2 for D (6 bases). Germline values: CDR1 LNHDA, CDR2 SQIVND (reference sequence). V lost 4 bases, J lost 4 bases, and 15 bases lay in between. The CDR3 runs 15 residues. The DNA of the CDR3 is TGTGCCAGTAGTAAAGACCCGGGGGAGGCAGATACGCAGTATTTT. This translates into CASSKDPGEADTQYF.

The gene calls are TRBV27 and TRBJ1-1, with TRBD1 matching 8 bases. J was trimmed by 6 bases and V by 5 bases; bases with no gene match: 5. This CDR3 region has 13 residues. Germline-derived CDR1 and CDR2 are MNHEY and SMNVEV (reference sequence). DNA of the CDR3: TGTGCCAGCAGTCCCCGGACAGGGTCTGAAGCTTTCTTT. Residues: CASSPRTGSEAFF.

This clone appeared once. This rearrangement joins TRBV7-2 to TRBJ2-7, with 10 bases that match TRBD1. The CDR3 runs to 15 residues. The V gene's germline CDR1 is SGHTA and CDR2 FQGNSA. After removal of 1 base from V and 4 bases from J, the junction contained 4 bases not matched to a gene. The CDR3 bases are TGTGCCAGCAGCTTAGTTGGGGGACAGGGGTACGAGCAGTACTTC. Its protein is CASSLVGGQGYEQYF.

The V call is TRBV11-2, the J call TRBJ1-1, with TRBD1 as a possible D gene (5 bases). Germline V gene data show CDR1 as SGHAT and CDR2 as FQNNGV. CDR3 length: 15 residues. V was trimmed by 1 base and J by 0 bases, leaving 9 bases between them. DNA for the CDR3: TGTGCCAGCAGCTTAGGGGGCAGAATGAACACTGAAGCTTTCTTT. Its protein product is CASSLGGRMNTEAFF.

This chain connects TRBV9 to TRBJ2-3, with TRBD1 as a possible D gene (5 bases). The CDR3 has 19 amino acids. The ends were cut back, 0 bases at V and 3 bases at J, with 23 bases in the middle. The V gene's germline CDR1 is SGDLS and CDR2 YYNGEE. Written as DNA, the CDR3 is TGTGCCAGCAGCGTAGTAGGGGTTGGAGTTAAATTGTGTACAGATACGCAGTATTTT. It yields the protein CASSVVGVGVKLCTDTQYF.

The V and J genes are TRBV19 and TRBJ2-1, with unresolved D. V lost 0 bases and J 5 bases, leaving 17 bases between the germline ends. The CDR3 covers 17 residues. From germline, CDR1 is LNHDA and CDR2 SQIVND (reference sequence). The DNA for the CDR3 is TGTGCCAGTAGTATAGATTTACGTAGAGACGTGCACAATGAGCAGTTCTTC. It yields the protein CASSIDLRRDVHNEQFF.

This chain joins TRBV11-3 and TRBJ2-1; 11 nucleotides match TRBD2. Unmatched junction bases numbered 13, after V lost 5 bases and J lost 10 bases. From germline, CDR1 is SGHNT and CDR2 YENEEA. The CDR3 extends over 16 amino acids. The CDR3 reads CASSVGGSGRGREQFF. CDR3 nucleotides: TGTGCCAGCAGCGTGGGGGGTAGCGGGAGGGGTCGGGAGCAGTTCTTC.

The chain links TRBV27 to TRBJ2-3; D tentatively fits TRBD1 or TRBD2 (5 bases each). This CDR3 comprises 15 residues. Trimming stripped 5 bases from V and 3 bases from J, with 15 bases between. Germline CDR1 MNHEY, CDR2 SMNVEV (reference sequence). The CDR3 DNA sequence: TGTGCCAGCAGTACGTTTCGGGGCCAAACAGATACGCAGTATTTT. Translation: CASSTFRGQTDTQYF.